This T cell receptor beta chain was sequenced during a study of T-cell memory formation after mild COVID-19. Findings of the study overall: The finding that pre-infection memory included some responding clones suggested that cross-reactive memory joined. For contracting clones, CD4+ ones sat mainly in CM and EM, CD8+ in EMRA.

This clonotype was seen a few times. The antigen remains undetermined. CDR3 length: 17 amino acids. CDR1 and CDR2 (germline): SGDLS, YYNGEE. V gave up 0 bases and J gave up 4 bases; unmatched junction bases: 8. Via MiXCR, TCRdb re-called the 5' RACE reads, giving one row per CDR3 protein. The sample consists of over 70,000 distinct CDR3 sequences, around 15% of them appearing once. Sequencing was carried out using PBMCs or a T cell subset sorted from them (not recorded which). The chain has TRBV9 and TRBJ2-7, with 12 bases fitting TRBD2. This sequence originates from a man aged 18 to 29 who had mild COVID-19 (a few samples of this study predate the infection). Cell type and time point are not known. The CDR3 loop is CASSVDPLAGGLYEQYF. CDR3 bases: TGTGCCAGCAGCGTAGATCCCCTAGCGGGGGGGCTGTACGAGCAGTACTTC.